A single sample is the source of the 2 T cell receptor beta chains below, sequenced in a study of blood T cell repertoires in COVID-19. Method: immunoSEQ multiplex PCR; TCRdb's copy keeps in-frame clones and lacks some. The repertoire includes approximately 150,000 clones, around 84% of them detected once, and roughly 10% sits in the top ten. The material sequenced was peripheral blood. These receptors were collected from a man aged 60 to 69 with active or convalescent COVID-19.

The genes are TRBV9 and TRBJ2-3; a weak D match, TRBD2 (5 bases). The ends were cut back, 7 bases at V and 1 base at J, with 10 bases in the middle. There are 13 residues in the CDR3. Germline V lookup: CDR1 SGDLS, CDR2 YYNGEE. The CDR3 bases are TGTGCCAGCTCCCGGGGAGGCACAGATACGCAGTATTTT. Translated: CASSRGGTDTQYF. Using reference TRBV9 and TRBJ2-3 for the parts outside the CDR3, the full variable domain is DSGVTQTPKHLITATGQRVTLRCSPRSGDLSVYWYQQSLDQGLQFLIQYYNGEERAKGNILERFSAQQFPDLHSELNLSSLELGDSALYFCASSRGGTDTQYFGPGTRLTVL.

This chain uses TRBV7-2 with TRBJ1-2, with D maybe TRBD1 (5 bases). Germline CDR1 is SGHTA and CDR2 is FQGNSA. This CDR3 is 15 amino acids long. Trimming cost V 5 bases and J 8 bases, with 21 bases left between them. CDR3: CASSEGYGGLVGYTF. The CDR3 bases are TGTGCCAGCAGCGAGGGGTATGGGGGACTCGTGGGCTACACCTTC.